Shown below are 18 T cell receptor beta chains from a single sample sequenced in a study of cytomegalovirus exposure and HLA in healthy donors. The study ran its PCR with 60 Vbeta and 13 Jbeta primers. Assay: immunoSEQ multiplex PCR; the TCRdb copy retains only in-frame clones and omits some. In the table there are about 170,000 clones, approximately 78% of which are singletons. The source material was PBMCs. The receptors shown here come from a woman in her fifties or sixties in good health and CMV-seropositive.

V is TRBV19 and J is TRBJ2-3; 10 bases are shared with TRBD2. The CDR3 runs 16 residues. Germline loops: CDR1 LNHDA, CDR2 SQIVND (reference sequence). V was clipped by 5 bases and J by 6 bases; unmatched bases: 11. CDR3 protein: CASSSSLIAGGDTQYF. CDR3 bases: TGTGCCAGTAGTTCCTCGTTGATAGCGGGGGGCGATACGCAGTATTTT.

Remarks on this clone: Other DNA sequences in the sample encode the same CDR3. The chain employs TRBV30 and TRBJ1-2; a possible D gene is TRBD1 (6 bases). Germline loops: CDR1 GTSNPN, CDR2 SVGIG (reference sequence). Between the trimmed V and J ends, which lost 3 bases and 4 bases, there was a span of 6 bases. This CDR3 comprises 11 residues. The CDR3 DNA reads as TGTGCCTGGAGGACAGGCTATGGCTACACCTTC. Amino acids: CAWRTGYGYTF.

The chain recombines TRBV5-1 with TRBJ1-1; no clear D gene. V was pared by 2 bases and J by 1 base, with 6 bases between. CDR1 and CDR2 from the germline V gene are SGHRS and YFSETQ. The CDR3 is made up of 13 amino acids. The CDR3 coding sequence is TGCGCCAGCAGCTTCACAGCGAACACTGAAGCTTTCTTT. Encoded protein: CASSFTANTEAFF.

The V and J genes are TRBV7-2 and TRBJ1-1; D might be TRBD1 (6 bases). The V gene lost 4 bases and the J gene lost 0 bases, with 9 bases spanning the gap. The CDR3 is 14 residues long. Germline V gives CDR1 SGHTA, CDR2 FQGNSA. The CDR3 DNA follows: TGTGCCAGCAGCTCACAGGGAATGAACACTGAAGCTTTCTTT. Translating gives CASSSQGMNTEAFF.

The chain uses TRBV7-2 and TRBJ2-5; 13 bases match TRBD2. The J segment lost 5 bases and the V segment lost 4 bases, leaving 4 bases of the junction unmatched. This CDR3 has 15 amino acids. The germline V gene has CDR1 SGHTA and CDR2 FQGNSA. CDR3 residues: CASSSTSGGRETQYF. CDR3 coding DNA: TGTGCCAGCAGCTCGACTAGCGGGGGGCGTGAGACCCAGTACTTC.

This chain uses TRBV2 with TRBJ2-5; D is perhaps TRBD1 (5 bases). CDR1 is SNHLY, CDR2 FYNNEI, per germline. The CDR3 loop spans 14 amino acids. Between the trimmed V and J ends, which lost 5 bases and 5 bases, there was a span of 15 bases. In nucleotides, the CDR3 is TGTGCCAGCAGTCCCGACAGAATAATTGAGACCCAGTACTTC. This encodes CASSPDRIIETQYF.

The chain employs TRBV12-5 and TRBJ2-7; no clear D. The CDR3 runs to 13 residues. Germline CDR1 is LGHNT and CDR2 is FRNRAP. V was clipped by 5 bases and J by 3 bases, with 11 bases between them. Written as DNA, the CDR3 is TGTGCTAGTGGTCCCTCGGTCATCTACGAGCAGTACTTC. The encoded protein is CASGPSVIYEQYF.

This clone was detected once. The chain has TRBV6-5 and TRBJ2-2, with D possibly matching TRBD2 (5 bases). CDR1 and CDR2 from the germline V gene are MNHEY and SVGAGI. The CDR3 contains 14 residues. Trimming stripped 6 bases from V and 3 bases from J, with 11 bases between. The CDR3 loop reads CASSYQRDTGELFF. The CDR3 DNA sequence: TGTGCCAGCAGCTACCAGAGGGACACCGGGGAGCTGTTTTTT.

This clone has just one count. J is TRBJ2-4 and V is TRBV11-1; TRBD1 agrees at 7 bases. The CDR3 spans 14 residues. Germline V CDR1 and CDR2: SGHAT, FQDESV (reference sequence). V was clipped by 8 bases and J by 3 bases; unmatched bases: 7. This chain's CDR3 is CASSRGGHKNIQYF. The CDR3 DNA is TGTGCCAGCTCCAGAGGGGGCCACAAAAACATTCAGTACTTC.

This chain joins TRBV6-1 and TRBJ1-5; D is ambiguous. CDR1 and CDR2 from the germline V gene are MNHNS and SASEGT. V lost 0 bases and J lost 5, with 11 bases in between. The CDR3 covers 15 residues. The CDR3 nucleotides are TGTGCCAGCAGTGAAGCTTTGGCAGTTTATCAGCCCCAGCATTTT. Its protein product is CASSEALAVYQPQHF.

The DNA for the CDR3 is TGTGCCAGTACCGGACAGGGCTTCACTGAAGCTTTCTTT. Its translation is CASTGQGFTEAFF. The chain has TRBV6-1 and TRBJ1-1; 8 positions agree with TRBD1. CDR1 MNHNS and CDR2 SASEGT come from the germline V gene. Trimming took 9 bases from V and 4 from J; bases not matched to a gene: 7. The CDR3 runs to 13 residues.

The CDR3 nucleotides are TGTGCCAGCACTCGAGATCGGGGGGCAAATCAGCCCCAGCATTTT. Amino acids: CASTRDRGANQPQHF. V and J are TRBV2 and TRBJ1-5; the D gene is possibly TRBD1 (6 bases). The V end lost 7 bases, the J end lost 4 bases, and 17 bases lay between the germline ends. In germline, CDR1 is SNHLY, CDR2 FYNNEI. The CDR3 extends over 15 amino acids.

The chain links TRBV5-4 to TRBJ2-1; maybe TRBD2 (5 bases). The germline V gene has CDR1 SGHNT and CDR2 YYREEE (reference sequence). There are 13 residues in the CDR3. Trimming pared 3 bases from V and 14 bases from J, leaving 18 bases between. In DNA, the CDR3 is TGTGCCAGCAGCTCCCCTCTATACTCGAGGGAGTTCTTC. Encoded protein: CASSSPLYSREFF. The variable domain in full, completed from reference TRBV5-4 and TRBJ2-1, reads ETGVTQSPTHLIKTRGQQVTLRCSSQSGHNTVSWYQQALGQGPQFIFQYYREEENGRGNFPPRFSGLQFPNYSSELNVNALELDDSALYLCASSSPLYSREFFGPGTRLTVL.

V and J are TRBV2 and TRBJ1-2; 7 positions match TRBD1. Germline V gene lookup returns CDR1 SNHLY and CDR2 FYNNEI. CDR3 size: 15 residues. After removal of 0 bases from V and 5 bases from J, the junction contained 6 bases not matched to a gene. CDR3 region: CASSEAGTVVYGYTF. DNA for the CDR3: TGTGCCAGCAGTGAAGCGGGGACAGTTGTTTATGGCTACACCTTC.

The V call is TRBV6-5, the J call TRBJ2-5; TRBD1 agrees at 9 bases. The J call may be incorrect, as the DNA end agrees better with TRBJ2-7. The germline V gene has CDR1 MNHEY and CDR2 SVGAGI. This CDR3 has 14 residues. The CDR3 coding sequence is TGTGCCAGCAACCCCGGGACAGGGCCCTACGAGCAGTACTTC. This encodes CASNPGTGPYEQYF.

The J gene is TRBJ2-1, the V gene TRBV7-6; the match to TRBD2 covers 8 bases. J was trimmed by 8 bases and V by 8 bases; bases with no gene match: 5. Germline CDR1 reads SGHVS; CDR2 reads FNYEAQ. The CDR3 is 12 residues long. CDR3 coding DNA: TGTGCCAGCTCGGAGACTAGCGATGAGCAGTTCTTC. Its protein is CASSETSDEQFF.

In DNA, the CDR3 is TGTGCCAGCAGTCGGAATGCCTTGACAGGCTCCAATCAGCCCCAGCATTTT. It encodes CASSRNALTGSNQPQHF. The gene calls are TRBV11-2 and TRBJ1-5, with D possibly TRBD1 on 6 matching bases. The CDR3 runs to 17 residues. V was shortened by 6 bases and J by 3 bases, with 21 bases between the two germline ends. Germline CDR1 is SGHAT and CDR2 is FQNNGV.

The J gene is TRBJ2-3, the V gene TRBV6-5; D may be TRBD1 (6 bases). Per the germline V gene, CDR1 is MNHEY and CDR2 is SVGAGI. CDR3 length: 16 residues. V gave up 4 bases and J gave up 4 bases, with 18 bases separating them. The CDR3 sequence is CASSSLGRGVSDTQYF. CDR3 DNA sequence: TGTGCCAGCAGTTCCCTCGGCAGGGGTGTATCAGATACGCAGTATTTT.